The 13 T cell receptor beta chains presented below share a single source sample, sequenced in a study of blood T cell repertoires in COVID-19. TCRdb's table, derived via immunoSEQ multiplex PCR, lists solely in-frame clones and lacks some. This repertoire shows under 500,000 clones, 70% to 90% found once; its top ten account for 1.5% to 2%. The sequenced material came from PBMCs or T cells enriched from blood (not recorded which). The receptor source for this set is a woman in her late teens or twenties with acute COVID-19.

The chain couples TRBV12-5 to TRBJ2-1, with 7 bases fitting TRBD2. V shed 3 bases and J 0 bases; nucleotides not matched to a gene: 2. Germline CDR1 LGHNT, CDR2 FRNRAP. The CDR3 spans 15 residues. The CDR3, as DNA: TGTGCTAGTGGTTTAACGGGAGGCTCCTACAATGAGCAGTTCTTC. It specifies CASGLTGGSYNEQFF.

CDR3 in amino acids: CASSLVRTGDTF. CDR3 DNA: TGTGCCAGCAGCTTAGTGAGGACAGGGGACACCTTC. J is TRBJ1-2 and V is TRBV11-2, with 9 bases aligning to TRBD1. The CDR3 is 12 residues long. V dropped 1 base and J dropped 12; count of bases not matched to a gene: 3. Germline CDR1 SGHAT, CDR2 FQNNGV.

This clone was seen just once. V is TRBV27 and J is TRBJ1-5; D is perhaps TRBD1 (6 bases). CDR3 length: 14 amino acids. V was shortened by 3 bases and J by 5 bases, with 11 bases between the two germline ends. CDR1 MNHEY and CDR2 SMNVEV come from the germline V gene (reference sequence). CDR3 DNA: TGTGCCAGCAGTTTCGCGGGGGCACATCAGCCCCAGCATTTT. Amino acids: CASSFAGAHQPQHF.

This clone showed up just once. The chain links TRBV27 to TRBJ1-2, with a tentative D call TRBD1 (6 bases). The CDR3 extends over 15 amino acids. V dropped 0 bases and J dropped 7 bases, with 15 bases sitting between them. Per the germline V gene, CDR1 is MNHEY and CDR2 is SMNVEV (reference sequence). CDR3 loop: CASSLSFGGHGGYTF. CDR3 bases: TGTGCCAGCAGTTTATCGTTCGGGGGGCACGGTGGCTACACCTTC.

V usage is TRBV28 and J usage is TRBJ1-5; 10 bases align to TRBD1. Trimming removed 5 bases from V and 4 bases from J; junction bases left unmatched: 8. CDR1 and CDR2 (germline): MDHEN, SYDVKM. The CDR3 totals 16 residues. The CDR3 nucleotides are TGTGCCAGCAGTCCCAGGGGACAGGGGAGTAATCAGCCCCAGCATTTT. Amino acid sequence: CASSPRGQGSNQPQHF.

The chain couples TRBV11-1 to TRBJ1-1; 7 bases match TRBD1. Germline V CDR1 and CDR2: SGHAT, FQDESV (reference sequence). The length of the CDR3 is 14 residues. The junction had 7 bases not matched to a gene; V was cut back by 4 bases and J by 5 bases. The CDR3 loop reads CASSSGQPGTEAFF. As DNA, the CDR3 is TGTGCCAGCAGCTCGGGACAGCCGGGGACTGAAGCTTTCTTT.

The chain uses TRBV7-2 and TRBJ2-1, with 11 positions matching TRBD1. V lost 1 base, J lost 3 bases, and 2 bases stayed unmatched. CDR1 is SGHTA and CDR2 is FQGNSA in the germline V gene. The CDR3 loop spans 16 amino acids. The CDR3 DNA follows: TGTGCCAGCAGCTTAGAAGGGACAGGGGGCTACAATGAGCAGTTCTTC. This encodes CASSLEGTGGYNEQFF.

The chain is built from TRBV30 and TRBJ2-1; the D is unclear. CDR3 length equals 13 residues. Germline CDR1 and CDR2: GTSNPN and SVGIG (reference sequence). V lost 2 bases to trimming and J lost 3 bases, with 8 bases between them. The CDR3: CAWSLSGYNEQFF. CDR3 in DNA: TGTGCCTGGAGTCTTAGTGGCTACAATGAGCAGTTCTTC.

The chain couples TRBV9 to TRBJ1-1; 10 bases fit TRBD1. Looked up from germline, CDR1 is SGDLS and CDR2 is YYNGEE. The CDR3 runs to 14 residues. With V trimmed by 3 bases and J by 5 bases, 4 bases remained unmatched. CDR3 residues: CASSEGTGATEAFF. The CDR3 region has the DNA TGTGCCAGCAGCGAGGGGACAGGGGCGACTGAAGCTTTCTTT. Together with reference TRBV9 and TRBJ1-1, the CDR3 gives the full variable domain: DSGVTQTPKHLITATGQRVTLRCSPRSGDLSVYWYQQSLDQGLQFLIQYYNGEERAKGNILERFSAQQFPDLHSELNLSSLELGDSALYFCASSEGTGATEAFFGQGTRLTVV.

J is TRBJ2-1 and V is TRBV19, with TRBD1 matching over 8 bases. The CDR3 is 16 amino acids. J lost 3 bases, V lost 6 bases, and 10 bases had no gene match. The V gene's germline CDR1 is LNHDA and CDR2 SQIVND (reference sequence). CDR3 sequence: CASSPQGAYNYNEQFF. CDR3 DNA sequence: TGTGCCAGTAGCCCCCAGGGGGCGTATAACTACAATGAGCAGTTCTTC.

The CDR3 DNA reads TGTGCCAGTAAACTGGACAGGGATAGCAATCAGCCCCAGCATTTT. Translating gives CASKLDRDSNQPQHF. The chain has TRBV19 and TRBJ1-5, with 8 bases aligning to TRBD1. The V gene's germline CDR1 is LNHDA and CDR2 SQIVND (reference sequence). The CDR3 is made up of 15 amino acids. The V and J ends lost 7 bases and 0 bases, in that order; junction bases with no gene match: 5.

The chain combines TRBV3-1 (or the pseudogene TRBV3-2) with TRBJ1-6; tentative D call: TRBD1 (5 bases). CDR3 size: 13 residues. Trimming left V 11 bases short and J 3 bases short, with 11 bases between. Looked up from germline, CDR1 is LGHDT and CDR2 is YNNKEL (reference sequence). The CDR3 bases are TGTGCCTCAGGGCCGATCTATAATTCACCCCTCCACTTT. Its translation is CASGPIYNSPLHF.

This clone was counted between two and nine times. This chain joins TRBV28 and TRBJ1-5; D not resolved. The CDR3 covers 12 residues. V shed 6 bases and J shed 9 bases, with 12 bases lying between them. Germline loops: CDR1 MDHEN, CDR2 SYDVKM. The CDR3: CASRGQASPQHF. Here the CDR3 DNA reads TGTGCCAGCAGGGGCCAGGCCTCGCCCCAGCATTTT.